Included here is one TCR beta chain sequence, with context. Its target is not known. This CDR3 comprises 14 residues. Trimming took off 6 bases at V and 2 bases at J, with 14 bases between the two ends. Investigators amplified TCR beta CDR3 regions from RNA transcripts. Scientists carried out first-round RT-PCR using HTBI primers and then a second-round multiplex PCR. TCRdb re-analysed the multiplex PCR reads in MiXCR, keeping a single row per CDR3 protein. Altogether about 640,000 distinct CDR3 sequences are present, under 50% being singletons, with the ten largest covering 3% to 3.5%. The data originate from a study of Graves' ophthalmopathy and Graves' hyperthyroidism. Whole-study findings and limits: The model predicted progression of ophthalmopathy with a sensitivity of roughly 70%, and its specificity was about 76%.

The chain couples TRBV12-3 or TRBV12-4 to TRBJ2-7, with a weak D call TRBD1 (6 bases). The receptor was derived from an adult man with Graves' ophthalmopathy. Sequencing input: peripheral blood. This CDR3 reads CASSRDRIAYEQYF. CDR3 DNA: TGTGCCAGCAGCAGAGACAGGATTGCCTACGAGCAGTACTTC.